This TCR beta chain was found in a study of blood T cell repertoires in COVID-19. The overall study: Samples of COVID-19 (acute and convalescent) were obtained from the United States, Italy and Spain. Sources were T cells, B-cell-depleted T cells, or PBMCs; the material itself was cDNA or gDNA.

There are 12 residues in the CDR3. V dropped 4 bases and J dropped 5 bases, with 7 bases sitting between them. Looked up from germline, CDR1 is SGHAT and CDR2 is FQNNGV. Per the original data handling: Nucleated cell counts were estimated from reference gene primer amplification. The protocol was immunoSEQ multiplex PCR, while the TCRdb copy is restricted to in-frame clones and leaves out a portion. V and J calls and clone size come straight from that table; D and trimming were deduced from the DNA. The data hold approximately 150,000 clones, with 88% observed a single time. The V and J genes are TRBV11-2 and TRBJ2-3; D gene uncertain. The clonotype comes from a man over 45 who had recovered from COVID-19. Material for sequencing was peripheral blood. The CDR3 nucleotides read TGTGCCAGCAGCTCCGGTCTAGATACGCAGTATTTT. Translating it yields CASSSGLDTQYF. The full variable domain, rest sourced from reference TRBV11-2 and TRBJ2-3, is EAGVAQSPRYKIIEKRQSVAFWCNPISGHATLYWYQQILGQGPKLLIQFQNNGVVDDSQLPKDRFSAERLKGVDSTLKIQPAKLEDSAVYLCASSSGLDTQYFGPGTRLTVL.